This TCR beta chain is drawn from a study of shared clonotypes between healthy human individuals. Germline values: CDR1 SGHNT, CDR2 YYREEE (reference sequence). The CDR3 is 16 amino acids. V shed 4 bases, J shed 5 bases, and the junction held 9 bases outside the gene matches. Researchers ran the assay at a deep level. Only in-frame clones appear in the TCRdb table, and some are missing; sequencing was by immunoSEQ multiplex PCR. The sample consists of about 640,000 clones, 72% of them appearing once. The study separated CD4+ cells into CD45RA+ naive and CD45RA-negative memory subsets. Specimen: memory CD4+ T cells sorted from blood. Subset: CD45RA-negative fraction. The chain carries TRBV5-4 and TRBJ2-2; 9 nucleotides line up with TRBD1. This receptor was obtained from a woman in her twenties or thirties in good health. CDR3 sequence reads: CASSSVQGARTGELFF. As DNA, the CDR3 is TGTGCCAGCAGCAGCGTACAGGGGGCACGGACCGGGGAGCTGTTTTTT.